One and the same sample provided the 8 T cell receptor beta chains below, sequenced in a study of T cell responses to AZD1222 COVID-19 vaccine. TCRdb's table, derived via immunoSEQ multiplex PCR, lists solely in-frame clones and lacks some. The sample lists roughly 86,000 clones, roughly nine tenths seen once, with approximately 31% in the top ten. The input for sequencing was peripheral blood, taken on day 0 of AZD1222 vaccination. The receptors shown here come from an adult in good health.

The chain recombines TRBV28 with TRBJ2-7; D tentatively reads TRBD1 or TRBD2 (5 bases each). Germline values: CDR1 MDHEN, CDR2 SYDVKM. V lost 2 bases to trimming and J lost 1 base, with 9 bases between them. This CDR3 region has 14 residues. The CDR3 reads CASSLGGRSYEQYF. CDR3 nucleotide sequence: TGTGCCAGCAGTTTAGGGGGTAGGTCCTACGAGCAGTACTTC.

CDR3 amino acids: CASSGGGGTNEKLFF. In nucleotides, the CDR3 is TGTGCCAGCAGTGGGGGGGGCGGAACTAATGAAAAACTGTTTTTT. This chain links TRBV28 with TRBJ1-4; weak D call: TRBD1 (6 bases). Between the trimmed V and J ends, which lost 5 bases and 1 base, there was a span of 11 bases. There are 15 residues in the CDR3. Germline lookup yields CDR1 MDHEN and CDR2 SYDVKM.

This clone has only one observation. The chain uses TRBV5-1 and TRBJ2-7, with D perhaps given as TRBD1 or TRBD2 (5 bases each). The V gene lost 0 bases and the J gene lost 0 bases, with 10 bases spanning the gap. There are 15 residues in the CDR3. CDR1 is SGHRS and CDR2 is YFSETQ in the germline V gene. This CDR3 is CASSLGRGVSYEQYF. In DNA form, the CDR3 reads TGCGCCAGCAGCTTGGGACGGGGCGTCTCCTACGAGCAGTACTTC.

The V and J genes are TRBV19 and TRBJ1-5; D call uncertain. CDR3 length: 15 amino acids. Trimming removed 5 bases from V and 5 bases from J, with 16 bases in between. Germline CDR1 is LNHDA and CDR2 is SQIVND (reference sequence). CDR3: CASSPPGKDDQPQHF. CDR3 DNA sequence: TGTGCCAGTAGTCCCCCGGGAAAAGATGATCAGCCCCAGCATTTT.

This clone turned up a few times. The chain couples TRBV4-1 to TRBJ2-7, with a tentative D call TRBD2 (6 bases). Looked up from germline, CDR1 is MGHRA and CDR2 is YSYEKL. The CDR3 has 13 residues. V gave up 3 bases and J gave up 12 bases, with 18 bases separating them. CDR3 sequence (DNA): TGCGCCAGCAGCCACGCGACGGGGGAGGTTCTGTACTTC. This translates into CASSHATGEVLYF.

The chain joins TRBV5-1 to TRBJ2-4; 14 positions agree with TRBD2. From germline, CDR1 is SGHRS and CDR2 YFSETQ. After removal of 1 base from V and 1 base from J, the junction contained 22 bases not matched to a gene. This CDR3 has 24 residues. CDR3 coding DNA: TGCGCCAGCAGCTTGCCTACTGGGACAGGGTGGGGACTAGCGGGAGCGTTTGCCAAAAACATTCAGTACTTC. As protein: CASSLPTGTGWGLAGAFAKNIQYF.

This clone was seen a handful of times. The chain combines TRBV19 with TRBJ1-5; the D is unclear. The CDR3 is 14 residues long. Per the germline V gene, CDR1 is LNHDA and CDR2 is SQIVND (reference sequence). V lost 6 bases to trimming and J lost 1 base, with 10 bases between them. The CDR3 sequence is CASSRETSNQPQHF. DNA for the CDR3: TGTGCCAGTAGCCGGGAGACAAGCAATCAGCCCCAGCATTTT.

This clone appeared once. The gene calls are TRBV7-2 and TRBJ1-2, with D possibly TRBD1 on 5 matching bases. The V and J ends lost 5 bases and 7 bases respectively, with 20 bases between them. Germline loops: CDR1 SGHTA, CDR2 FQGNSA. The CDR3 is 15 residues long. The CDR3 sequence: CASSHPFSGIGGYTF. As DNA, the CDR3 is TGTGCCAGCAGCCATCCCTTTTCAGGGATTGGTGGCTACACCTTC. The full variable domain, with the rest looked up from reference TRBV7-2 and TRBJ1-2, is GAGVSQSPSNKVTEKGKDVELRCDPISGHTALYWYRQSLGQGLEFLIYFQGNSAPDKSGLPSDRFSAERTGGSVSTLTIQRTQQEDSAVYLCASSHPFSGIGGYTFGSGTRLTVV.